The 10 T cell receptor beta chains presented below share a single source sample, sequenced in a study of blood T cell repertoires in COVID-19. The method was immunoSEQ multiplex PCR; TCRdb's version includes in-frame clones alone and lacks a portion of them. The sample consists of 120,000 to 150,000 clones, 89% of them appearing once. Sequenced: peripheral blood. The receptors originated from a human donor in a cohort sampled during active COVID-19.

The V gene is TRBV7-2, the J gene TRBJ1-6; possibly TRBD1 for D (5 bases). Germline V gives CDR1 SGHTA, CDR2 FQGNSA. Trimming stripped 5 bases from V and 7 bases from J, with 12 bases between. The CDR3 has 14 amino acids. This chain's CDR3 is CASSIRVRNSPLHF. In nucleotides, the CDR3 is TGTGCCAGCAGCATCAGGGTGAGGAATTCACCCCTCCACTTT.

The chain has TRBV5-1 and TRBJ2-3, with 8 bases fitting TRBD1. Germline CDR1 reads SGHRS; CDR2 reads YFSETQ. This CDR3 contains 14 residues. The junction had 4 bases not matched to a gene; V was cut back by 4 bases and J by 3 bases. Here the CDR3 reads CASSRTGPTDTQYF. In DNA, the CDR3 is TGCGCCAGCAGCCGGACAGGGCCGACAGATACGCAGTATTTT.

This chain joins TRBV7-6 and TRBJ2-2, with D possibly TRBD1 on 5 matching bases. From germline, CDR1 is SGHVS and CDR2 FNYEAQ. There are 14 residues in the CDR3. Trimming removed 2 bases at V and 8 bases at J, with 12 bases between. The CDR3 DNA is TGTGCCAGCAGCTTAACCAGGGATCGTGGGGAGCTGTTTTTT. It codes for CASSLTRDRGELFF.

Only one count was recorded for this clone. The rearrangement uses TRBV6-5 and TRBJ1-2; 8 positions agree with TRBD1. This CDR3 comprises 14 residues. The junction had 7 bases not matched to a gene; V was cut back by 5 bases and J by 5 bases. CDR1 and CDR2 (germline): MNHEY, SVGAGI. As DNA, the CDR3 is TGTGCCAGCAGTCTTCGGACAGGGAGTTATGGCTACACCTTC. Translating it yields CASSLRTGSYGYTF.

The table lists this clone with a count of one. This chain connects TRBV18 to TRBJ2-2, with a possible D match to TRBD2 (5 bases). Germline CDR1 KGHSH, CDR2 LQKENI. CDR3 length: 13 residues. Trimming shortened V by 3 bases and J by 6 bases, and 8 bases separated the two germline ends. CDR3 DNA: TGTGCCAGCTCACCCTCGCGGGCCGGGGAGCTGTTTTTT. It yields the protein CASSPSRAGELFF. The full variable domain, completed using reference TRBV18 and TRBJ2-2, is NAGVMQNPRHLVRRRGQEARLRCSPMKGHSHVYWYRQLPEEGLKFMVYLQKENIIDESGMPKERFSAEFPKEGPSILRIQQVVRGDSAAYFCASSPSRAGELFFGEGSRLTVL.

The chain uses TRBV7-3 and TRBJ1-6, with 7 positions matching TRBD1. The CDR3 covers 14 residues. Unmatched junction bases numbered 4, after V lost 5 bases and J lost 6 bases. In germline, CDR1 is SGHTA, CDR2 FQGTGA. The CDR3 spells CASSRDRLNSPLHF. In DNA, the CDR3 is TGTGCCAGCAGCCGGGACAGACTTAATTCACCCCTCCACTTT.

V usage is TRBV19 and J usage is TRBJ2-5; TRBD2 is a possible D gene (6 bases). Germline V lookup: CDR1 LNHDA, CDR2 SQIVND (reference sequence). Trimming removed 1 base from V and 5 bases from J, with 14 bases in between. The CDR3 has 15 residues. The CDR3 protein is CASSIGLGGFETQYF. The DNA of the CDR3 is TGTGCCAGTAGTATAGGCCTGGGGGGTTTTGAGACCCAGTACTTC.

The J gene is TRBJ2-5, the V gene TRBV7-2; no reliable D call. Trimming removed 1 base from V and 5 bases from J, with 20 bases in between. The CDR3 sequence is 17 residues long. Looked up from germline, CDR1 is SGHTA and CDR2 is FQGNSA. The CDR3 here is CASSLGLYLSGGETQYF. The CDR3 DNA follows: TGTGCCAGCAGCTTAGGATTATATTTATCGGGTGGGGAGACCCAGTACTTC.

This chain connects TRBV7-9 to TRBJ1-2; D uncertain. This CDR3 region has 15 residues. Per germline, CDR1 SEHNR and CDR2 FQNEAQ (reference sequence). The V gene lost 1 base and the J gene lost 5 bases, with 14 bases spanning the gap. The CDR3 is CASSLDYITSYGYTF. In DNA form, the CDR3 reads TGTGCCAGCAGCTTAGATTACATAACCAGTTATGGCTACACCTTC.

The chain links TRBV4-2 to TRBJ2-3; 7 nucleotides align to TRBD1. V lost 1 base to trimming and J lost 4 bases; unmatched junction nucleotides: 5. Germline lookup yields CDR1 LGHNA and CDR2 YNFKEQ. This CDR3 spans 15 amino acids. The CDR3 coding sequence is TGTGCCAGCAGCCAAGTGGGTCAGGGGGCAGATACGCAGTATTTT. It specifies CASSQVGQGADTQYF.